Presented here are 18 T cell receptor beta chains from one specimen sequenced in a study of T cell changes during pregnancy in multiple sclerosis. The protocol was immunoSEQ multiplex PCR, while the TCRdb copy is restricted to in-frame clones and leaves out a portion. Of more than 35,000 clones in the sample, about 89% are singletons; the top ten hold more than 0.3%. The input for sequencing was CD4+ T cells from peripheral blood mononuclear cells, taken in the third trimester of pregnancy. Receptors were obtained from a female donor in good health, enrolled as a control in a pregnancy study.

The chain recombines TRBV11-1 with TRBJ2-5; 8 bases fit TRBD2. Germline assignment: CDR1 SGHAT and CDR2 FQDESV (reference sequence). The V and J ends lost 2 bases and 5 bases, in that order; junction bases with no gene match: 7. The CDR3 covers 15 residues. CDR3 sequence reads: CASSLRGGLGETQYF. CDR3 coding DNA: TGTGCCAGCAGCTTACGGGGGGGCCTGGGGGAGACCCAGTACTTC.

The CDR3 nucleotides read TGTGCTAGTGGTTGGGGAGGTAGCAATCAGCCCCAGCATTTT. It encodes CASGWGGSNQPQHF. The chain has TRBV12-5 and TRBJ1-5; D ambiguous. CDR1 and CDR2 from the germline V gene are LGHNT and FRNRAP. The length of the CDR3 is 14 residues. V lost 4 bases and J lost 0, with 7 bases in between. The variable domain in full, completed from reference TRBV12-5 and TRBJ1-5, reads DARVTQTPRHKVTEMGQEVTMRCQPILGHNTVFWYRQTMMQGLELLAYFRNRAPLDDSGMPKDRFSAEMPDATLATLKIQPSEPRDSAVYFCASGWGGSNQPQHFGDGTRLSIL.

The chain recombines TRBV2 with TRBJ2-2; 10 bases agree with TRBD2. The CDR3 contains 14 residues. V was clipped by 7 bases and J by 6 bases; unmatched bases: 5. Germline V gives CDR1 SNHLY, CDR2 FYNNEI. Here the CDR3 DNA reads TGTGCCAGCAACGACGGACTAGCGGCCGGGGAGCTGTTTTTT. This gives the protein CASNDGLAAGELFF.

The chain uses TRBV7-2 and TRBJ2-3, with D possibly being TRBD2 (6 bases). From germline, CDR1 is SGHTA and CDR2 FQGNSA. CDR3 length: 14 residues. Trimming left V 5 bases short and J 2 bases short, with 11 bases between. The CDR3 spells CASSMGLATDTQYF. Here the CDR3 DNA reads TGTGCCAGCAGCATGGGACTTGCCACAGATACGCAGTATTTT.

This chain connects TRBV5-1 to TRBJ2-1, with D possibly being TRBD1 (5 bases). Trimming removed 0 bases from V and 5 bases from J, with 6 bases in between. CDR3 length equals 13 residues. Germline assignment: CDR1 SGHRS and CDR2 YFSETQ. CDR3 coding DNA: TGCGCCAGCAGCTTGGAGACAGACAATGAGCAGTTCTTC. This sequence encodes CASSLETDNEQFF.

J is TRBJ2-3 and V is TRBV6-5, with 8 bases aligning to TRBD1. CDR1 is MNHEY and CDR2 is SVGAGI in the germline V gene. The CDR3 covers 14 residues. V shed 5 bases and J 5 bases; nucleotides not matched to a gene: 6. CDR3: CASSLQGVRDTQYF. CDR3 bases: TGTGCCAGCAGTCTACAGGGGGTCAGAGATACGCAGTATTTT.

The CDR3 sequence is CASSEGLAEYEQYF. DNA of the CDR3: TGTGCCAGCAGCGAGGGACTAGCGGAGTACGAGCAGTACTTC. This chain joins TRBV5-4 and TRBJ2-7; 11 bases line up with TRBD2. Germline trimming cut 4 bases from V and 4 bases from J; bases unmatched to any gene: 4. Germline-derived CDR1 and CDR2 are SGHNT and YYREEE (reference sequence). The CDR3 is made up of 14 amino acids.

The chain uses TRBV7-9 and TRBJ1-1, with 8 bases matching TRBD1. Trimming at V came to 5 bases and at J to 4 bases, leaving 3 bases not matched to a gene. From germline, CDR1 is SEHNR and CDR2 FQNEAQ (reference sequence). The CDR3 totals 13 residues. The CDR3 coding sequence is TGTGCCAGCAGCCAGACAGGGGTCACTGAAGCTTTCTTT. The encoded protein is CASSQTGVTEAFF.

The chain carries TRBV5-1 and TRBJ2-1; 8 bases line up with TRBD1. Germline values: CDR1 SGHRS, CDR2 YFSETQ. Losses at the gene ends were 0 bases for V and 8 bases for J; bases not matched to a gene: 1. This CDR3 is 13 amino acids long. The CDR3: CASSLVRGHEQFF. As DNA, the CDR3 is TGCGCCAGCAGCTTGGTCAGGGGGCATGAGCAGTTCTTC.

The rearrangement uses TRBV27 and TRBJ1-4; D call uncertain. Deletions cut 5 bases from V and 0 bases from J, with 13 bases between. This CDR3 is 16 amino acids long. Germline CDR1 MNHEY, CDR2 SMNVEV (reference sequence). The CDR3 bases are TGTGCCAGCAGTGTGACATCTCCTCCAACTAATGAAAAACTGTTTTTT. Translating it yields CASSVTSPPTNEKLFF.

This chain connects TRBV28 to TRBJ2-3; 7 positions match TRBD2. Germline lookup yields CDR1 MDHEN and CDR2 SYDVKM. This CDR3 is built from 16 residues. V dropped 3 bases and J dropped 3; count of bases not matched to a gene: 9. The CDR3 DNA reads TGTGCCAGCAGTTTCCCCCAGCGGGAAGGGACAGATACGCAGTATTTT. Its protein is CASSFPQREGTDTQYF.

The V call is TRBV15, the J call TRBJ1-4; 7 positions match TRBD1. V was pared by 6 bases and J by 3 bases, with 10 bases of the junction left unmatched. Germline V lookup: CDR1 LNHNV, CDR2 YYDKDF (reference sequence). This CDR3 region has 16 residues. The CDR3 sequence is CATRRGSGQSNEKLFF. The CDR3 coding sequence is TGTGCCACCAGGAGGGGATCGGGACAGTCTAATGAAAAACTGTTTTTT.

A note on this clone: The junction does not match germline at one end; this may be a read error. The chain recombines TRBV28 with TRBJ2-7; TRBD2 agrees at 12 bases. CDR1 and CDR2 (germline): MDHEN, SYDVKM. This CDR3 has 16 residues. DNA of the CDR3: TGTGCCAGCAATTTAGGGGCTAGCGGGAGGGGAAACGAGCAGTACTTC. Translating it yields CASNLGASGRGNEQYF. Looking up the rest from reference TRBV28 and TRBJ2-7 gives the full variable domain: DVKVTQSSRYLVKRTGEKVFLECVQDMDHENMFWYRQDPGLGLRLIYFSYDVKMKEKGDIPEGYSVSREKKERFSLILESASTNQTSMYLCASNLGASGRGNEQYFGPGTRLTVT.

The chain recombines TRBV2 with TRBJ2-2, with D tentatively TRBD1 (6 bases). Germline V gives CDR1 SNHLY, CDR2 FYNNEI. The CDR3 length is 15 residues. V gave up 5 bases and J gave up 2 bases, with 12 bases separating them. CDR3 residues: CASSLQGSNTGELFF. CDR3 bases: TGTGCCAGCAGTCTACAGGGTTCAAACACCGGGGAGCTGTTTTTT.

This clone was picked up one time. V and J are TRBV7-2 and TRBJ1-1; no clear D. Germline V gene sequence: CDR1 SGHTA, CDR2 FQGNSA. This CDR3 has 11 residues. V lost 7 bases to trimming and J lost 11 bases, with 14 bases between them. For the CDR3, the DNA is TGTGCCAGCACCTCGGCGGGTCGGGCTTTCTTT. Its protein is CASTSAGRAFF.

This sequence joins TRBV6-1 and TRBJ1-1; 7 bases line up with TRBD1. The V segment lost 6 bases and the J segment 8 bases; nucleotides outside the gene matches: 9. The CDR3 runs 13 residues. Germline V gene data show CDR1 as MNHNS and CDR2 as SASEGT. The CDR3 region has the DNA TGTGCCAGCAGCTCCGTGGACAGGTCAGAAGCTTTCTTT. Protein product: CASSSVDRSEAFF.

The CDR3 DNA sequence: TGTGCCAGCAGTGATGGGGCGGTCAGCGATGAGCAGTTCTTC. It is translated as CASSDGAVSDEQFF. V usage is TRBV6-1 and J usage is TRBJ2-1; D may be TRBD1 (5 bases). The germline V and J ends were trimmed by 3 bases and 8 bases, with 14 bases remaining between them. Germline CDR1 MNHNS, CDR2 SASEGT. There are 14 residues in the CDR3.

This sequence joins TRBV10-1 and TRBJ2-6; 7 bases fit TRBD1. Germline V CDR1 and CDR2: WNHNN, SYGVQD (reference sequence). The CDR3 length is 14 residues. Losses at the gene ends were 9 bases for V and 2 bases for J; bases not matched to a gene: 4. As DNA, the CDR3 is TGCGCCAGTATAACAGGGGCTGGGGCCAACGTCCTGACTTTC. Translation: CASITGAGANVLTF.